This is a list of T cell receptor beta chains from one sample in a study of chemoradiotherapy in HPV16-positive cancers. Libraries were prepared by immunoSEQ multiplex PCR; TCRdb keeps only in-frame clonotypes and omits some of them. Here the sample spans around 7,400 clones, less than 85% being singletons. The specimen was tumor tissue, collected from a patient who underwent chemoradiotherapy. The receptors come from a human donor with HPV-associated anogenital cancer. The CDR3 runs from the conserved cysteine through the conserved F or W. The D gene is left open where the match is weak. For some rows the clone size is stated as once, few or many, or as a class when expanded; others skip it.

j_gene | abundance | v_gene | d_gene | CDR3aa | CDR3nt
TRBJ1-3 | medium-sized | TRBV28 | NA | CASIMGISIYF | TGTGCCAGCATAATGGGGATCTCCATATATTTT
TRBJ2-2 | NA | TRBV4-1 | NA | CASKPEKTTGELFF | TGCGCCAGCAAGCCGGAGAAAACCACCGGGGAGCTGTTTTTT
TRBJ1-5 | NA | TRBV9 | TRBD1 | CASSVGGTGSGEPQHF | TGTGCCAGCAGCGTTGGAGGGACAGGTTCGGGGGAGCCCCAGCATTTT
TRBJ2-4 | NA | TRBV7-9 | TRBD1 | CASSLGQGIAKNIQYF | TGTGCCAGCAGCTTAGGACAGGGGATAGCCAAAAACATTCAGTACTTC
TRBJ1-5 | few | TRBV29-1 | TRBD1 | CSVAGTGCVSNQPQHF | TGCAGCGTTGCGGGGACAGGGTGTGTGAGCAATCAGCCCCAGCATTTT
TRBJ2-2 | NA | TRBV7-7 | TRBD1 | CASSSGTGSNTGELFF | TGTGCTAGCAGCTCCGGGACAGGGAGTAACACCGGGGAGCTGTTTTTT
TRBJ1-5 | once | TRBV6-1 | NA | CASSELTGPQPQHF | TGTGCCAGCAGTGAGTTAACGGGGCCTCAGCCCCAGCATTTT
TRBJ2-4 | NA | TRBV27 | NA | CASSTGTSVNIQYF | TGTGCCAGCAGTACCGGGACCTCGGTTAACATTCAGTACTTC
TRBJ2-5 | NA | TRBV7-9 | NA | CASSSPQRDRTQETQYF | TGTGCCAGCAGCTCTCCCCAGCGGGACAGGACCCAAGAGACCCAGTACTTC
TRBJ2-7 | few | TRBV5-1 | NA | CASSLEGGPYEQYF | TGCGCCAGCAGCTTGGAAGGGGGACCCTACGAGCAGTACTTC
TRBJ1-6 | NA | TRBV5-1 | TRBD1 | CASSLVPGTDNSPLHF | TGCGCCAGCAGCTTGGTCCCCGGGACAGACAATTCACCCCTCCACTTT
TRBJ2-3 | once | TRBV28 | TRBD1 | CASSLIGGLSTDTQYF | TGTGCCAGCAGTTTAATAGGGGGCTTGAGCACAGATACGCAGTATTTT
TRBJ2-7 | once | TRBV6-1 | NA | CASTEQYF | TGTGCCAGCACCGAGCAGTACTTC
TRBJ2-3 | NA | TRBV29-1 | NA | CSGMVGTSTDTQYF | TGCAGCGGGATGGTCGGGACATCCACAGATACGCAGTATTTT
TRBJ1-6 | NA | TRBV4-1 | NA | CASSQVWLLNSPLHF | TGCGCCAGCAGCCAAGTCTGGCTTCTTAATTCACCCCTCCACTTT
TRBJ1-4 | NA | TRBV7-2 | NA | CASSQPGQGIEKLFF | TGTGCCAGCAGCCAGCCGGGACAAGGAATAGAAAAACTGTTTTTT
TRBJ1-2 | NA | TRBV5-1 | NA | CASSPKGPRIWYGYTF | TGCGCCAGCAGCCCTAAGGGACCGAGGATTTGGTATGGCTACACCTTC
TRBJ2-2 | NA | TRBV10-3 | NA | CAISESRGGELFF | TGTGCCATCAGTGAGTCACGGGGCGGGGAGCTGTTTTTT
TRBJ2-7 | NA | TRBV5-6 | NA | CASSLRDKLVGQYF | TGTGCCAGCAGCTTGCGGGACAAGCTCGTAGGACAGTACTTC
TRBJ2-1 | once | TRBV5-4 | TRBD2 | CASTSGGASSYNEQFF | TGTGCCAGCACTAGCGGGGGGGCGAGCTCCTACAATGAGCAGTTCTTC
TRBJ1-6 | medium-sized | TRBV5-4 | NA | CASQPKGQGIEGSPLHF | TGTGCCAGCCAACCCAAAGGGCAGGGCATAGAAGGTTCACCCCTCCACTTT
TRBJ2-3 | NA | TRBV25-1 | TRBD2 | CASSEIKGLLDTQYF | TGTGCCAGCAGTGAAATAAAGGGACTATTAGATACGCAGTATTTT
TRBJ1-2 | few | TRBV5-1 | NA | CASSYNTGPYGYTF | TGCGCCAGCAGCTACAACACAGGTCCCTATGGCTACACCTTC
TRBJ1-2 | NA | TRBV29-1 | NA | CSVDGWVSFEGEGYTF | TGCAGCGTTGACGGCTGGGTTTCATTTGAAGGAGAAGGCTACACCTTC
TRBJ1-2 | NA | TRBV29-1 | NA | CSVGSGLDGYTF | TGCAGCGTTGGGTCAGGGCTGGATGGCTACACCTTC
TRBJ1-1 | NA | TRBV11-3 | NA | CASSLTGAQAFF | TGTGCCAGCAGCCTCACCGGGGCCCAAGCTTTCTTT
TRBJ1-4 | large | TRBV7-9 | NA | CASSLQGFNEKLFF | TGTGCCAGCAGCTTACAGGGATTTAATGAAAAACTGTTTTTT
TRBJ1-4 | NA | TRBV9 | NA | CASTLPTTEIHGEKLFF | TGTGCCAGCACCCTCCCAACGACAGAAATTCATGGGGAAAAACTGTTTTTT
TRBJ2-1 | NA | TRBV5-7 | TRBD1 | CASSLGRTGGLGHNEQFF | TGTGCCAGCAGCTTGGGTCGGACAGGGGGTTTGGGTCACAATGAGCAGTTCTTC
TRBJ2-5 | NA | TRBV19 | NA | CASSALTGTSQETQYF | TGTGCCAGTAGTGCATTAACAGGAACGAGCCAAGAGACCCAGTACTTC
TRBJ2-7 | once | TRBV4-1 | TRBD2 | CASSQDTNPGLVGYEQYF | TGCGCCAGCAGCCAAGATACTAATCCGGGACTAGTCGGCTACGAGCAGTACTTC
TRBJ2-1 | NA | TRBV30 | NA | CAWSGGPRRAYNEQFF | TGTGCCTGGAGTGGGGGGCCACGTCGGGCTTACAATGAGCAGTTCTTC
TRBJ1-1 | NA | TRBV27 | NA | CASSQALGTEAFF | TGTGCCAGCAGCCAGGCCTTGGGAACTGAAGCTTTCTTT
TRBJ1-2 | NA | TRBV5-1 | NA | CASSLVEGVTVGYGYTF | TGCGCCAGCAGCTTGGTCGAGGGGGTGACAGTCGGCTATGGCTACACCTTC
TRBJ1-2 | NA | TRBV21-1 | NA | CASSNFARGYSGYGYTF | TGTGCCAGCAGCAATTTTGCCAGGGGGTATTCGGGCTATGGCTACACCTTC
TRBJ1-5 | once | TRBV6-5 | NA | CASSYSPGVSQPQHF | TGTGCCAGCAGTTACTCCCCAGGGGTATCGCAGCCCCAGCATTTT
TRBJ1-2 | NA | TRBV6-5 | NA | CASSPSGGGDGYTF | TGTGCCAGCAGTCCCTCGGGAGGAGGAGATGGCTACACCTTC
TRBJ2-1 | NA | TRBV19 | NA | CASSILDRSNEQFF | TGTGCCAGTAGTATCCTAGACAGGTCGAATGAGCAGTTCTTC
TRBJ1-1 | NA | TRBV29-1 | NA | CSAQTGGTGTEAFF | TGCAGCGCCCAGACCGGGGGGACGGGTACTGAAGCTTTCTTT
TRBJ1-6 | once | TRBV7-6 | NA | CASSFRGEDSPLHF | TGTGCCAGCAGCTTTCGTGGAGAGGATTCACCCCTCCACTTT
TRBJ1-1 | NA | TRBV18 | NA | CASSQEALKDTEAFF | TGTGCCAGCTCACAGGAAGCCTTAAAGGACACTGAAGCTTTCTTT
TRBJ1-5 | NA | TRBV7-9 | NA | CASSSADNQPQHF | TGTGCCAGCAGCTCAGCAGACAATCAGCCCCAGCATTTT
TRBJ2-1 | NA | TRBV7-6 | NA | CASSPTAVTNNEQFF | TGTGCCAGCAGCCCCACGGCGGTAACAAACAATGAGCAGTTCTTC
TRBJ1-1 | NA | TRBV5-1 | NA | CASSLGGTNTEAFF | TGCGCCAGCAGCTTGGGCGGGACGAACACTGAAGCTTTCTTT
TRBJ2-7 | NA | TRBV27 | NA | CASSFNEQYF | TGTGCCAGCAGTTTCAACGAGCAGTACTTC
TRBJ1-1 | NA | TRBV2 | NA | CASRNKGLTEAFF | TGTGCCAGCAGGAACAAGGGGCTGACTGAAGCTTTCTTT
TRBJ1-5 | NA | TRBV7-2 | NA | CASNKFPGRSNQPQHF | TGTGCCAGCAACAAATTCCCCGGGAGAAGCAATCAGCCCCAGCATTTT
TRBJ2-7 | NA | TRBV7-7 | TRBD2 | CASSLAGGGAGEQYF | TGTGCCAGCAGCTTAGCTGGCGGGGGGGCGGGAGAGCAGTACTTC
TRBJ1-1 | NA | TRBV7-9 | NA | CASSLSRFQAFF | TGTGCCAGCAGCTTAAGCAGGTTTCAAGCTTTCTTT